These 24 T cell receptor beta chains were sequenced from one sample in a study of blood T cell repertoires in COVID-19. Sequencing used immunoSEQ multiplex PCR; TCRdb keeps in-frame clones, though not all of them. This sample has a few hundred thousand clones, with under 90% found just once. What was sequenced was PBMCs or T cells enriched from blood (not recorded which). The receptor source for this set is a woman aged 18-35 years who had recovered from COVID-19.

The chain is built from TRBV2 and TRBJ1-2; D may be TRBD1 (6 bases). Germline V lookup: CDR1 SNHLY, CDR2 FYNNEI. The CDR3 is 13 amino acids. V was clipped by 5 bases and J by 7 bases, with 14 bases between them. The CDR3 bases are TGTGCCAGCAGTACACAGGGCCTTGTTGGCTACACCTTC. Amino acids: CASSTQGLVGYTF.

The chain employs TRBV30 and TRBJ1-2; the match to TRBD1 covers 7 bases. The V gene end was trimmed by 1 base and the J gene end by 4 bases; junction bases not matched to a gene: 27. Germline assignment: CDR1 GTSNPN and CDR2 SVGIG (reference sequence). The CDR3 length is 21 residues. The CDR3 DNA reads TGTGCCTGGAGTGCGCTTCCATGGAGTGCTCGATTGCGTCACAGGGGCTATGGCTACACCTTC. Translated: CAWSALPWSARLRHRGYGYTF.

This chain connects TRBV7-9 to TRBJ2-7; 8 bases fit TRBD1. CDR3 length: 15 residues. Germline V lookup: CDR1 SEHNR, CDR2 FQNEAQ (reference sequence). V shed 1 base, J shed 4 bases, and the junction held 6 bases outside the gene matches. In DNA form, the CDR3 reads TGTGCCAGCAGCTTAGACAGACAGGGGACATACGAGCAGTACTTC. Encoded protein: CASSLDRQGTYEQYF.

This clone was counted between two and nine times. The chain is built from TRBV6-5 and TRBJ2-5; 9 bases line up with TRBD1. Unmatched junction bases numbered 8, after V lost 6 bases and J lost 6 bases. The CDR3 length is 14 residues. Germline V gene sequence: CDR1 MNHEY, CDR2 SVGAGI. The CDR3, as DNA: TGTGCCAGCAGCAGATACAGGGGGCAAAAGACCCAGTACTTC. Encoded protein: CASSRYRGQKTQYF.

J is TRBJ1-2 and V is TRBV5-1; 9 bases fit TRBD1. The CDR3 is made up of 16 amino acids. V gave up 4 bases and J gave up 0 bases; unmatched junction bases: 7. Germline CDR1 SGHRS, CDR2 YFSETQ. The DNA of the CDR3 is TGCGCCAGCAGCCCGGATGGGACAGGGACTAACTATGGCTACACCTTC. As protein: CASSPDGTGTNYGYTF.

The J gene is TRBJ2-3, the V gene TRBV6-5, with D tentatively TRBD1 (6 bases). The germline gives CDR1 MNHEY, CDR2 SVGAGI. The CDR3 is made up of 16 amino acids. V lost 2 bases and J lost 7, with 19 bases in between. This chain's CDR3 is CASSYVGAATRNTQYF. In DNA form, the CDR3 reads TGTGCCAGCAGTTACGTGGGGGCCGCGACCCGAAATACGCAGTATTTT.

This chain joins TRBV10-3 and TRBJ1-6, with 10 positions matching TRBD1. Germline V CDR1 and CDR2: ENHRY, SYGVKD. V shed 6 bases and J 10 bases; nucleotides not matched to a gene: 9. The CDR3 has 15 amino acids. The DNA for the CDR3 is TGTGCCATCAGCGCCGGACAGGGGGACGGATCACCCCTCCACTTT. It codes for CAISAGQGDGSPLHF.

This clone has only one observation. The chain employs TRBV19 and TRBJ2-1, with 7 bases matching TRBD2. Germline V gene sequence: CDR1 LNHDA, CDR2 SQIVND (reference sequence). The V and J ends lost 5 bases and 0 bases, in that order; junction bases with no gene match: 4. This CDR3 has 15 residues. CDR3 protein: CASSWGGSSYNEQFF. In DNA, the CDR3 is TGTGCCAGTAGTTGGGGGGGTAGCTCCTACAATGAGCAGTTCTTC.

V is TRBV7-8 and J is TRBJ1-1; TRBD1 aligns across 10 bases. The J segment lost 11 bases and the V segment lost 0 bases, leaving 9 bases of the junction unmatched. CDR1 is SGHVS, CDR2 FQNEAQ, per germline. There are 15 residues in the CDR3. CDR3: CASSLAWGTGAGAFF. The CDR3 DNA is TGTGCCAGCAGCTTAGCCTGGGGGACAGGGGCGGGGGCTTTCTTT.

The chain couples TRBV11-2 to TRBJ2-1; TRBD1 might be the D (6 bases). V lost 5 bases and J lost 3, with 11 bases in between. The CDR3 loop spans 14 amino acids. Germline CDR1 is SGHAT and CDR2 is FQNNGV. The CDR3 sequence: CASSLLDSYNEQFF. CDR3 sequence (DNA): TGTGCCAGCAGCCTACTGGACAGCTACAATGAGCAGTTCTTC.

The rearrangement joins TRBV30 to TRBJ2-7, with D unresolved. The germline V gene encodes CDR1 GTSNPN and CDR2 SVGIG (reference sequence). The CDR3 totals 13 residues. The germline V and J ends were trimmed by 2 bases and 0 bases, with 8 bases remaining between them. CDR3 amino acids: CAWSPGISYEQYF. CDR3 in DNA: TGTGCCTGGAGTCCAGGAATCTCCTACGAGCAGTACTTC. The variable domain in full, completed from reference TRBV30 and TRBJ2-7, reads SQTIHQWPATLVQPVGSPLSLECTVEGTSNPNLYWYRQAAGRGLQLLFYSVGIGQISSEVPQNLSASRPQDRQFILSSKKLLLSDSGFYLCAWSPGISYEQYFGPGTRLTVT.

This chain joins TRBV6-1 and TRBJ1-5, with a weak D call TRBD1 (5 bases). This CDR3 has 16 amino acids. V was cut by 2 bases and J by 5 bases, with 16 bases left in between. CDR1 and CDR2 from the germline V gene are MNHNS and SASEGT. The DNA for the CDR3 is TGTGCCAGCAGTGAAAACGGGCTAGGGGTGGATCAGCCCCAGCATTTT. Translation gives CASSENGLGVDQPQHF.

This chain joins TRBV6-5 and TRBJ2-2, with D perhaps TRBD1 (6 bases). This CDR3 region has 15 residues. The germline CDR1 and CDR2 sequences are MNHEY and SVGAGI. Deletions cut 7 bases from V and 5 bases from J, with 17 bases between. The CDR3 loop reads CASIIHRVGTGELFF. The CDR3 nucleotides are TGTGCCAGCATCATTCACAGGGTTGGGACCGGGGAGCTGTTTTTT.

The V gene is TRBV6-2 or TRBV6-3, the J gene TRBJ2-3; 7 bases map to TRBD1. CDR1 MNHEY and CDR2 SVGEGT come from the germline V gene. There are 16 residues in the CDR3. With 0 bases clipped from V and 2 bases from J, the junction kept 5 bases outside the gene matches. CDR3 region: CASSYSRDSTTDTQYF. DNA for the CDR3: TGTGCCAGCAGTTACTCCCGGGACAGCACCACAGATACGCAGTATTTT.

This rearrangement joins TRBV5-1 to TRBJ2-7; D perhaps matches TRBD2 (6 bases). CDR3 size: 15 residues. Germline V lookup: CDR1 SGHRS, CDR2 YFSETQ. Trimming stripped 7 bases from V and 0 bases from J, with 17 bases between. CDR3 DNA sequence: TGCGCCAGCTCCGCGGACGGGAGAGGCTCCTACGAGCAGTACTTC. It is translated as CASSADGRGSYEQYF.

The chain has TRBV18 and TRBJ2-6; a weak D match, TRBD1 (6 bases). The germline V gene encodes CDR1 KGHSH and CDR2 LQKENI. Trimming stripped 3 bases from V and 3 bases from J, with 9 bases between. The CDR3 contains 15 residues. CDR3 in DNA: TGTGCCAGCTCACCCGGGACAATTGGGGCCAACGTCCTGACTTTC. This codes for CASSPGTIGANVLTF.

The chain uses TRBV12-3 or TRBV12-4 and TRBJ1-3; possibly TRBD1 for D (5 bases). Trimming left V 4 bases short and J 9 bases short, with 13 bases between. The CDR3 consists of 13 residues. This CDR3 is CASSSQGQGTIYF. The CDR3 DNA is TGTGCCAGCAGTTCCCAGGGTCAGGGCACCATATATTTT.

V is TRBV2 and J is TRBJ2-1, with 13 bases aligning to TRBD2. The V gene end was trimmed by 5 bases and the J gene end by 10 bases; junction bases not matched to a gene: 14. CDR3 length: 17 residues. Per the germline V gene, CDR1 is SNHLY and CDR2 is FYNNEI. CDR3 in DNA: TGTGCCAGCAGTTCCGCGGGACTAGCGGGGACCCCCAGGGAGCAGTTCTTC. Its translation is CASSSAGLAGTPREQFF.

The chain combines TRBV3-1 (or the pseudogene TRBV3-2) with TRBJ2-2, with D possibly matching TRBD2 (6 bases). V lost 4 bases to trimming and J lost 6 bases, with 12 bases between them. This CDR3 region has 14 residues. Germline V lookup: CDR1 LGHDT, CDR2 YNNKEL (reference sequence). The chain's CDR3 is CASSPIPGAGELFF. Written as DNA, the CDR3 is TGTGCCAGCAGCCCCATTCCGGGGGCCGGGGAGCTGTTTTTT.

Turning to this clone: The same CDR3 is also encoded by other DNA sequences in this sample. The gene calls are TRBV4-1 and TRBJ1-1; tentative D call: TRBD1 (5 bases). Trimming pared 0 bases from V and 3 bases from J, leaving 5 bases between. CDR1 MGHRA and CDR2 YSYEKL come from the germline V gene. The length of the CDR3 is 13 residues. The DNA of the CDR3 is TGCGCCAGCAGCCAAGACAGGGACACTGAAGCTTTCTTT. Amino acid sequence: CASSQDRDTEAFF.

V is TRBV2 and J is TRBJ1-2; D unresolved. CDR1 is SNHLY, CDR2 FYNNEI, per germline. The CDR3 length is 15 residues. V shed 6 bases and J shed 4 bases, with 18 bases lying between them. CDR3 sequence reads: CASRLWAPDGYGYTF. CDR3 coding DNA: TGTGCCAGCAGGCTGTGGGCTCCTGACGGCTATGGCTACACCTTC.

This clone was detected only once. This chain links TRBV6-2 or TRBV6-3 with TRBJ1-3; tentative D call: TRBD1 (6 bases). The CDR3 is made up of 14 amino acids. Germline V gives CDR1 MNHEY, CDR2 SVGEGT. Trimming took off 4 bases at V and 3 bases at J, with 10 bases between the two ends. DNA for the CDR3: TGTGCCAGCAGTTCTCACAGGGTTGGAAACACCATATATTTT. Amino acids: CASSSHRVGNTIYF.

The V and J genes are TRBV9 and TRBJ2-5, with TRBD1 identical over 8 bases. The germline V gene encodes CDR1 SGDLS and CDR2 YYNGEE. This CDR3 is built from 15 residues. V lost 3 bases to trimming and J lost 3 bases; unmatched junction nucleotides: 7. The CDR3, as DNA: TGTGCCAGCAGCGCCGACAGGGGAACCGAAGAGACCCAGTACTTC. It encodes CASSADRGTEETQYF.

This clone was seen many times. V gene TRBV14 combines with J gene TRBJ2-7; TRBD2 is a possible D gene (6 bases). The germline V gene has CDR1 SGHDN and CDR2 FVKESK. V lost 0 bases, J lost 3 bases, and 12 bases lay in between. This CDR3 is built from 15 residues. The chain's CDR3 is CASSQDPGVIYEQYF. CDR3 nucleotide sequence: TGTGCCAGCAGCCAAGATCCGGGAGTCATCTACGAGCAGTACTTC.